This entry features one T cell receptor (beta chain) sequence. The data originate from a study of blood T cell repertoires in COVID-19. Per the original data handling: By means of reference gene primer amplification, nucleated cell counts were estimated. Measured with immunoSEQ multiplex PCR; TCRdb has only the in-frame clones, and not every one. V and J calls and clone size follow that table, whereas D and trimming were derived from the DNA. In the table there are 180,000 or so clones, approximately 84% of which are singletons. The trim removed 2 bases at V and 7 bases at J, leaving 5 bases unmatched. The CDR3 runs to 14 residues. Germline V gives CDR1 SNHLY, CDR2 FYNNEI.

The source material was PBMCs or T cells enriched from blood (not recorded which). The chain joins TRBV2 to TRBJ1-5, with 7 positions matching TRBD1. The TCR sequence derives from a man in his forties or fifties who had recovered from COVID-19. The CDR3 nucleotides read TGTGCCAGCAGTGAACAGGGGGTGAGACAGCCCCAGCATTTT. This translates into CASSEQGVRQPQHF.